This T cell receptor beta chain was retrieved from a study of T cell responses to AZD1222 COVID-19 vaccine. Whole-study context: Second doses were pooled across both intervals (about 4 or about 12 weeks). Study-wide points: Per reports, nearly half of all spike-specific TCRs target regions that are unmutated in variants. It should be noted that donors were predominantly white British and more often female, and clonal diversity was possibly underestimated. Just five or six AZD1222 recipients tested seropositive at baseline.

Using immunoSEQ multiplex PCR, the repertoire was profiled, and TCRdb retains in-frame clones only, with some absent. The sample holds about 140,000 clones; 70% to 90% are singletons and the top ten take about 4.4%. The CDR3 sequence is 15 residues long. The germline gives CDR1 SGHTA, CDR2 FQGTGA. Trimming stripped 5 bases from V and 7 bases from J, with 15 bases between. Notes on this clone: Its antigen is undetermined.

The TCR was taken from an adult in good health. Source: peripheral blood, taken on day 0 of AZD1222 vaccination. V is TRBV7-3 and J is TRBJ1-6; tentative D call: TRBD1 (5 bases). The chain's CDR3 is CASSAIHGGNSPLHF. DNA of the CDR3: TGTGCCAGCAGCGCAATACATGGGGGAAATTCACCCCTCCACTTT.